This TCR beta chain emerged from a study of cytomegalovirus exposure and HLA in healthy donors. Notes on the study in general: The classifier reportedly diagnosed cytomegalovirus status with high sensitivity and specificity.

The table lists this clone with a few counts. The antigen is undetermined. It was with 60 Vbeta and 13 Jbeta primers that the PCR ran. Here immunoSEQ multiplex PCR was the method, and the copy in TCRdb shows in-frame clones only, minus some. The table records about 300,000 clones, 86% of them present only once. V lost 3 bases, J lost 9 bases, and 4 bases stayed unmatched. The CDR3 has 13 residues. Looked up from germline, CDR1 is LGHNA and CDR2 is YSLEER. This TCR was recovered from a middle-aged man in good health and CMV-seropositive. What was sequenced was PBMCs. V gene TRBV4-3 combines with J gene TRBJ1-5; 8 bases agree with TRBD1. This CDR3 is CASSHRTGRPQHF. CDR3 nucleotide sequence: TGCGCCAGCAGCCACCGGACAGGGCGGCCCCAGCATTTT.